The 17 T cell receptor beta chains in this list originate from one sample, sequenced in a study of T cells in localized non-small cell lung cancer. Some clones are missing from TCRdb's copy, which holds only in-frame ones; the method was immunoSEQ multiplex PCR. The sample lists about 46,000 clones, 65% to 90% occurring once. The sequencing here drew on peripheral blood mononuclear cells, taken before any cancer treatment. Receptor source: a man aged 35 to 70 with stage III lung adenocarcinoma.

This chain uses TRBV27 with TRBJ1-1; 9 nucleotides match TRBD1. The CDR3 sequence is 18 residues long. Germline CDR1 is MNHEY and CDR2 is SMNVEV (reference sequence). After removal of 3 bases from V and 4 bases from J, the junction contained 15 bases not matched to a gene. The CDR3 bases are TGTGCCAGCAGTTTGGGCCCACCGTTTACAGGGGGCCCCACTGAAGCTTTCTTT. This sequence encodes CASSLGPPFTGGPTEAFF.

The chain has TRBV29-1 and TRBJ2-1, with TRBD2 identical over 9 bases. The V segment lost 3 bases and the J segment 14 bases; nucleotides outside the gene matches: 8. Germline V gene sequence: CDR1 SQVTM, CDR2 ANQGSEA. CDR3 length equals 12 residues. The DNA for the CDR3 is TGCAGCGTTGATCGTTTGCGGGGGGGCGAGTTCTTC. This sequence encodes CSVDRLRGGEFF.

This chain links TRBV14 with TRBJ2-3, with D perhaps TRBD1 or TRBD2 (7 bases each). Germline assignment: CDR1 SGHDN and CDR2 FVKESK. The CDR3 covers 17 residues. Trimming took off 4 bases at V and 6 bases at J, with 23 bases between the two ends. The CDR3 DNA sequence: TGTGCCAGCAGCCTTCCTAGGGAGGGGGCAAGAGGCGATACGCAGTATTTT. Amino acid sequence: CASSLPREGARGDTQYF. Combining the CDR3 with reference TRBV14 and TRBJ2-3 gives the whole variable domain EAGVTQFPSHSVIEKGQTVTLRCDPISGHDNLYWYRRVMGKEIKFLLHFVKESKQDESGMPNNRFLAERTGGTYSTLKVQPAELEDSGVYFCASSLPREGARGDTQYFGPGTRLTVL.

This chain's CDR3 is CASQLAGGPYEQYF. Written as DNA, the CDR3 is TGTGCCAGCCAGCTAGCGGGGGGCCCCTACGAGCAGTACTTC. This rearrangement joins TRBV6-5 to TRBJ2-7; 11 nucleotides line up with TRBD2. In germline, CDR1 is MNHEY, CDR2 SVGAGI. V was clipped by 8 bases and J by 2 bases; unmatched bases: 5. This CDR3 has 14 residues.

The J gene is TRBJ1-5, the V gene TRBV6-6, with 9 bases fitting TRBD1. CDR3 length equals 16 residues. After removal of 1 base from V and 5 bases from J, the junction contained 6 bases not matched to a gene. The germline V gene encodes CDR1 MNHNY and CDR2 SVGAGI (reference sequence). The CDR3 sequence: CASSYYPGQGDQPQHF. In DNA, the CDR3 is TGTGCCAGCAGTTACTATCCGGGACAGGGAGATCAGCCCCAGCATTTT.

The V gene is TRBV9, the J gene TRBJ2-4; 7 positions match TRBD1. This CDR3 has 14 residues. Germline V gene data show CDR1 as SGDLS and CDR2 as YYNGEE. With 3 bases clipped from V and 8 bases from J, the junction kept 8 bases outside the gene matches. The CDR3 sequence is CASSAFIQGDIQYF. The CDR3 DNA is TGTGCCAGCAGCGCTTTCATTCAGGGGGACATTCAGTACTTC.

The chain employs TRBV6-1 and TRBJ1-4, with 10 positions matching TRBD1. CDR1 is MNHNS and CDR2 is SASEGT in the germline V gene. The junction had 5 bases not matched to a gene; V was cut back by 8 bases and J by 5 bases. This CDR3 comprises 14 residues. CDR3 sequence reads: CASLRGQGNEKLFF. The CDR3, as DNA: TGTGCCAGCTTGAGGGGACAGGGGAATGAAAAACTGTTTTTT.

The chain joins TRBV2 to TRBJ1-3, with no clear D. CDR1 SNHLY and CDR2 FYNNEI come from the germline V gene. The germline V and J ends were trimmed by 6 bases and 0 bases, with 12 bases remaining between them. The CDR3 runs to 15 residues. The DNA for the CDR3 is TGTGCCAGCAGCCCGACACGTTTCTCTGGAAACACCATATATTTT. The encoded protein is CASSPTRFSGNTIYF.

This chain uses TRBV5-1 with TRBJ2-1, with D possibly matching TRBD2 (5 bases). CDR3 length: 15 amino acids. CDR1 is SGHRS, CDR2 YFSETQ, per germline. V dropped 0 bases and J dropped 1 base, with 8 bases sitting between them. CDR3 coding DNA: TGCGCCAGCAGCTTGGGTACTAGTTCCTACAATGAGCAGTTCTTC. Translating it yields CASSLGTSSYNEQFF. Full variable domain (rest looked up from reference TRBV5-1 and TRBJ2-1): KAGVTQTPRYLIKTRGQQVTLSCSPISGHRSVSWYQQTPGQGLQFLFEYFSETQRNKGNFPGRFSGRQFSNSRSEMNVSTLELGDSALYLCASSLGTSSYNEQFFGPGTRLTVL.

This clone was seen more than once but under ten times. The CDR3 nucleotides are TGTGCCAGCAGCGCATTAGTACGTCCCACAGATACGCAGTATTTT. Translation gives CASSALVRPTDTQYF. This rearrangement joins TRBV9 to TRBJ2-3; D gene uncertain. The V gene lost 3 bases and the J gene lost 2 bases, with 13 bases spanning the gap. Looked up from germline, CDR1 is SGDLS and CDR2 is YYNGEE. This CDR3 spans 15 amino acids. Variable domain in full (rest from reference TRBV9 and TRBJ2-3): DSGVTQTPKHLITATGQRVTLRCSPRSGDLSVYWYQQSLDQGLQFLIQYYNGEERAKGNILERFSAQQFPDLHSELNLSSLELGDSALYFCASSALVRPTDTQYFGPGTRLTVL.

The rearrangement links TRBV10-3 to TRBJ2-5; D is possibly TRBD2 (6 bases). The CDR3 spans 13 residues. V was shortened by 4 bases and J by 7 bases, with 13 bases between the two germline ends. Germline values: CDR1 ENHRY, CDR2 SYGVKD. For the CDR3, the DNA is TGTGCCATCAGTGGGGCCGACGGGGGGACCCAGTACTTC. Translation: CAISGADGGTQYF.

This sequence joins TRBV2 and TRBJ2-3, with 7 bases that match TRBD2. The J segment lost 6 bases and the V segment lost 6 bases, leaving 12 bases of the junction unmatched. This CDR3 comprises 15 residues. The germline gives CDR1 SNHLY, CDR2 FYNNEI. This chain's CDR3 is CASSDTTGGRDTQYF. The CDR3 DNA reads TGTGCCAGCAGCGATACCACCGGGGGGAGGGATACGCAGTATTTT.

The chain combines TRBV30 with TRBJ2-3; 7 bases line up with TRBD2. The junction had 11 bases not matched to a gene; V was cut back by 0 bases and J by 2 bases. CDR3 length: 17 residues. Germline V gene sequence: CDR1 GTSNPN, CDR2 SVGIG (reference sequence). CDR3 sequence (DNA): TGTGCCTGGAGTGTTACGAAGGTAGCGGGCAACACAGATACGCAGTATTTT. Protein: CAWSVTKVAGNTDTQYF.

Details on this clone: The junction shows a germline mismatch at one end, possibly a read error. The CDR3 region has the DNA TGTACCTGGTTAGGGACGGGGAGCACAGATACGCAGTATTTT. This gives the protein CTWLGTGSTDTQYF. The chain uses TRBV30 and TRBJ2-3; D tentatively reads TRBD1 or TRBD2 (5 bases each). There are 14 residues in the CDR3. Germline loops: CDR1 GTSNPN, CDR2 SVGIG (reference sequence).

V is TRBV6-1 and J is TRBJ1-1; D is unclear. V lost 6 bases and J 6 bases, leaving 11 bases between the germline ends. CDR3 length: 12 residues. The V gene's germline CDR1 is MNHNS and CDR2 SASEGT. The CDR3 protein is CASRAGGAEAFF. In DNA form, the CDR3 reads TGTGCCAGCAGGGCAGGTGGAGCTGAAGCTTTCTTT.

J is TRBJ2-7 and V is TRBV6-5, with D possibly matching TRBD1 (5 bases). Deletions cut 6 bases from V and 0 bases from J, with 12 bases between. The CDR3 runs to 14 residues. CDR1 and CDR2 from the germline V gene are MNHEY and SVGAGI. The chain's CDR3 is CASSLTVSSYEQYF. In nucleotides, the CDR3 is TGTGCCAGCAGCCTGACAGTTAGCTCCTACGAGCAGTACTTC.

The rearrangement uses TRBV5-1 and TRBJ2-2; D call uncertain. Looked up from germline, CDR1 is SGHRS and CDR2 is YFSETQ. Trimming left V 0 bases short and J 7 bases short, with 13 bases between. The CDR3 spans 15 residues. The chain's CDR3 is CASSLVENSGGELFF. The CDR3, as DNA: TGCGCCAGCAGCTTGGTGGAGAACTCGGGCGGGGAGCTGTTTTTT.